The 10 T cell receptor beta chains below come from one sample, sequenced in a study of control samples from healthy donors and cancer patients (dated by TCRdb to 2020 to 2022). Libraries were constructed by the immunoSEQ multiplex PCR assay. TCRdb obtained this table from immuneACCESS and retained in-frame rearrangements with V and J assigned. These tables miss some clones; where compared with another copy, unresolved V genes account for less than half of the shortfall, and the remainder is unexplained. The sample records about 150,000 clones, 75% to 95% of which are singletons. Approximately 2% of the sample goes to the ten largest clones. The sequencing sample was made of blood. The receptor source for this set is a woman aged 40-49 years in good health.

This chain connects TRBV14 to TRBJ1-1, with D perhaps TRBD1 (6 bases). The germline V and J ends were trimmed by 3 bases and 0 bases, with 14 bases remaining between them. Germline CDR1 is SGHDN and CDR2 is FVKESK. The CDR3 has 16 amino acids. The CDR3 coding sequence is TGTGCCAGCAGCCAGAACCGTGGACAGCTGAACACTGAAGCTTTCTTT. This sequence encodes CASSQNRGQLNTEAFF.

This clone showed up just a few times. This chain connects TRBV11-3 to TRBJ1-5; D is perhaps TRBD1 (5 bases). The germline V and J ends were trimmed by 5 bases and 7 bases, with 9 bases remaining between them. The CDR3 is 12 residues long. Germline V gene lookup returns CDR1 SGHNT and CDR2 YENEEA. The CDR3, as DNA: TGTGCCAGCAGCAAGCACAGGCAGCCCCAGCATTTT. As protein: CASSKHRQPQHF.

The chain carries TRBV7-6 and TRBJ2-3; TRBD1 might be the D (7 bases). V shed 5 bases and J shed 5 bases, with 14 bases lying between them. Germline V gives CDR1 SGHVS, CDR2 FNYEAQ. The CDR3 extends over 14 amino acids. CDR3 residues: CASSPRGAEDTQYF. The CDR3 DNA is TGTGCCAGCAGCCCCAGGGGGGCGGAAGATACGCAGTATTTT.

V gene TRBV11-3 combines with J gene TRBJ1-1; no reliable D call. Looked up from germline, CDR1 is SGHNT and CDR2 is YENEEA. This CDR3 has 15 amino acids. The V gene lost 5 bases and the J gene lost 0 bases, with 13 bases spanning the gap. The chain's CDR3 is CASSGNTGMNTEAFF. In DNA, the CDR3 is TGTGCCAGCAGCGGCAATACGGGCATGAACACTGAAGCTTTCTTT.

The gene calls are TRBV5-1 and TRBJ1-3; D gene unclear. V was clipped by 4 bases and J by 0 bases, with 11 bases between them. From germline, CDR1 is SGHRS and CDR2 YFSETQ. This CDR3 contains 15 residues. The CDR3 loop reads CASSPGVSSGNTIYF. The CDR3 DNA reads as TGCGCCAGCAGCCCCGGGGTCAGCTCTGGAAACACCATATATTTT.

CDR3 residues: CASSSGLASYEQYF. CDR3 in DNA: TGTGCCAGCAGCTCAGGACTAGCGAGCTACGAGCAGTACTTC. The rearrangement uses TRBV3-1 (or the pseudogene TRBV3-2) and TRBJ2-7; 9 bases agree with TRBD2. The CDR3 extends over 14 amino acids. Germline V gene lookup returns CDR1 LGHDT and CDR2 YNNKEL (reference sequence). V gave up 5 bases and J gave up 3 bases; unmatched junction bases: 5.

The chain joins TRBV6-5 to TRBJ2-5; no definite D call. The CDR3 has 15 residues. V dropped 7 bases and J dropped 1 base, with 16 bases sitting between them. Per germline, CDR1 MNHEY and CDR2 SVGAGI. CDR3 protein: CASIRRLAAQETQYF. The CDR3 DNA reads as TGTGCCAGCATCCGAAGGTTGGCAGCCCAAGAGACCCAGTACTTC.

The sample holds one count of this clone. Other nucleotide sequences in the sample specify the same CDR3. The rearrangement uses TRBV19 and TRBJ1-3; D not certain. Per the germline V gene, CDR1 is LNHDA and CDR2 is SQIVND (reference sequence). V was pared by 6 bases and J by 0 bases, with 6 bases between. CDR3 length: 13 amino acids. In DNA form, the CDR3 reads TGTGCCAGTAGCCCGGTCTCTGGAAACACCATATATTTT. It codes for CASSPVSGNTIYF.

This CDR3 reads CASSLEQGRNNEQFF. As DNA, the CDR3 is TGTGCCAGCAGCTTAGAGCAGGGAAGGAACAATGAGCAGTTCTTC. The chain carries TRBV7-9 and TRBJ2-1; a possible D gene is TRBD1 (5 bases). The CDR3 is 15 amino acids. With 1 base removed from V and 5 bases from J, the gap between germline ends came to 12 bases. Germline CDR1 SEHNR, CDR2 FQNEAQ (reference sequence).

The chain carries TRBV19 and TRBJ1-1; D is unclear. V shed 3 bases and J shed 1 base, with 12 bases lying between them. CDR1 is LNHDA, CDR2 SQIVND, per germline (reference sequence). This CDR3 spans 15 amino acids. The chain's CDR3 is CASSMVSRRNTEAFF. The CDR3 region has the DNA TGTGCCAGTAGTATGGTAAGCAGAAGGAACACTGAAGCTTTCTTT.